Below, 10 T cell receptor beta chains from the same sample are listed, as sequenced in a study of PD-L1 blockade in urothelial cancer. Repertoires were generated with immunoSEQ multiplex PCR, while TCRdb's copy carries only in-frame clones and drops some. The sample has around 93,000 clones, 83% seen once; the top ten hold under 10%. The time point: peripheral blood 6 weeks after treatment start. The starting material was PBMCs, obtained around atezolizumab (anti-PD-L1) treatment. The receptor set was obtained from a man aged 65 to 85 with urothelial cancer.

The V gene is TRBV2, the J gene TRBJ2-5; perhaps TRBD1 as D (5 bases). Germline V lookup: CDR1 SNHLY, CDR2 FYNNEI. The CDR3 consists of 14 residues. With 0 bases removed from V and 5 bases from J, the gap between germline ends came to 10 bases. Written as DNA, the CDR3 is TGTGCCAGCAGTGAAGCAGGGGTGGGGGAGACCCAGTACTTC. Protein: CASSEAGVGETQYF.

This clone was seen a single time. This chain connects TRBV19 to TRBJ2-1; TRBD2 matches 7 bases. Trimming took 3 bases from V and 7 from J; bases not matched to a gene: 3. The CDR3 contains 13 residues. CDR1 LNHDA and CDR2 SQIVND come from the germline V gene (reference sequence). In DNA, the CDR3 is TGTGCCAGTAGTATTTTGGGAGGGAATGAGCAGTTCTTC. Protein: CASSILGGNEQFF.

The chain employs TRBV6-5 and TRBJ2-3; tentative D call: TRBD1 (5 bases). CDR3 size: 13 residues. With 6 bases removed from V and 6 bases from J, the gap between germline ends came to 13 bases. CDR1 and CDR2 from the germline V gene are MNHEY and SVGAGI. The CDR3 bases are TGTGCCAGCAGACCTCAGGGTACGGATACGCAGTATTTT. Amino acids: CASRPQGTDTQYF.

The chain carries TRBV29-1 and TRBJ2-1; 11 nucleotides line up with TRBD2. The CDR3 is 14 residues long. Germline CDR1 and CDR2: SQVTM and ANQGSEA. J was trimmed by 7 bases and V by 7 bases; bases with no gene match: 9. The CDR3 sequence: CSATGTSGHNEQFF. CDR3 in DNA: TGCAGCGCGACCGGGACTAGCGGCCATAATGAGCAGTTCTTC.

The chain couples TRBV10-2 to TRBJ1-2; maybe TRBD1 (6 bases). Germline V lookup: CDR1 WSHSY, CDR2 SAAADI. Between the trimmed V and J ends, which lost 6 bases and 7 bases, there was a span of 18 bases. The CDR3 totals 14 residues. CDR3 nucleotide sequence: TGCGCCAGCAGCCGACAGGCGAGGGAGTTTGGCTACACCTTC. It codes for CASSRQAREFGYTF.

This sequence joins TRBV5-1 and TRBJ2-1; no clear D. The germline V gene encodes CDR1 SGHRS and CDR2 YFSETQ. The CDR3 is made up of 12 amino acids. V was cut by 1 base and J by 7 bases, with 6 bases left in between. This CDR3 reads CASSLSGNEQFF. CDR3 in DNA: TGCGCCAGCAGCTTGTCCGGGAATGAGCAGTTCTTC.

V is TRBV28 and J is TRBJ1-1, with 10 positions matching TRBD1. Germline V gene data show CDR1 as MDHEN and CDR2 as SYDVKM. This CDR3 contains 14 residues. V gave up 5 bases and J gave up 3 bases; unmatched junction bases: 3. The CDR3 region is CASSIDRGHTEAFF. The CDR3 nucleotides are TGTGCCAGCAGTATTGACAGGGGGCACACTGAAGCTTTCTTT.

The J gene is TRBJ1-1, the V gene TRBV5-6; no definite D call. The germline V and J ends were trimmed by 2 bases and 1 base, with 6 bases remaining between them. Germline V gene sequence: CDR1 SGHDT, CDR2 YYEEEE. This CDR3 has 13 amino acids. Written as DNA, the CDR3 is TGTGCCAGCAGCTTTTCCGGGAACACTGAAGCTTTCTTT. Translation: CASSFSGNTEAFF.

J is TRBJ1-1 and V is TRBV6-6; 9 bases match TRBD1. Trimming took 6 bases from V and 2 from J; bases not matched to a gene: 10. Germline V gene sequence: CDR1 MNHNY, CDR2 SVGAGI (reference sequence). This CDR3 is built from 16 residues. CDR3 protein: CASRLNRGRGNTEAFF. CDR3 coding DNA: TGTGCCAGCAGGCTAAACAGGGGGCGAGGCAACACTGAAGCTTTCTTT.

This clone has a single count. The rearrangement links TRBV5-1 to TRBJ2-7; D perhaps matches TRBD2 (5 bases). The CDR3 is 12 amino acids. Trimming took off 0 bases at V and 7 bases at J, with 8 bases between the two ends. CDR1 and CDR2 from the germline V gene are SGHRS and YFSETQ. CDR3 coding DNA: TGCGCCAGCAGCTTGGCTTCGGGGGAGCAGTACTTC. This translates into CASSLASGEQYF.